A single sample is the source of the 9 T cell receptor beta chains below, sequenced in a study of shared clonotypes between healthy human individuals. Generated by immunoSEQ multiplex PCR, the TCRdb table keeps only in-frame clones and is missing some. Altogether some 1,400,000 clones are present, about 96% being singletons, with the ten largest covering roughly 1.2%. Source material: naive CD4+ T cells sorted from blood. Subset noted: CD45RA+ positively selected. The receptors derive from a man aged 25 to 45 in good health.

This clone was seen just once. This chain joins TRBV7-8 and TRBJ2-5; D ambiguous. The last part of the DNA fits TRBJ2-7 better; the J call may be wrong. This CDR3 has 15 residues. Germline values: CDR1 SGHVS, CDR2 FQNEAQ. In DNA, the CDR3 is TGTGCCAGCAGCTTAGAGCTAGGCAGGACCTACGAGCAGTACTTC. This sequence encodes CASSLELGRTYEQYF.

This clone occurred once. This sequence joins TRBV11-2 and TRBJ1-2; D unclear. Per germline, CDR1 SGHAT and CDR2 FQNNGV. The V and J ends lost 3 bases and 2 bases respectively, with 4 bases between them. The CDR3 extends over 12 amino acids. The CDR3 bases are TGTGCCAGCAGCTTCTCCAACTATGGCTACACCTTC. Its protein is CASSFSNYGYTF.

The rearrangement links TRBV27 to TRBJ2-5; 10 bases are a match to TRBD2. The CDR3 is 14 amino acids. The trim removed 3 bases at V and 4 bases at J, leaving 2 bases unmatched. CDR1 is MNHEY, CDR2 SMNVEV, per germline (reference sequence). The CDR3 spells CASSFSGRLETQYF. The CDR3, as DNA: TGTGCCAGCAGTTTTAGCGGGAGGCTAGAGACCCAGTACTTC.

The V gene is TRBV6-4, the J gene TRBJ2-1; 10 bases are shared with TRBD1. The CDR3 length is 13 residues. V lost 6 bases to trimming and J lost 6 bases; unmatched junction nucleotides: 2. Per the germline V gene, CDR1 is MRHNA and CDR2 is SNTAGT. The CDR3 coding sequence is TGTGCCAGCAGCGGACAGGGGGGCAATGAGCAGTTCTTC. Protein: CASSGQGGNEQFF.

J is TRBJ2-7 and V is TRBV27; D might be TRBD1 (5 bases). The CDR3 is 19 residues long. V was trimmed by 6 bases and J by 1 base, leaving 28 bases between them. Germline CDR1 MNHEY, CDR2 SMNVEV (reference sequence). The CDR3 coding sequence is TGTGCCAGCAGCCCAGTTCCCGTATTGGGGCCTCTGAGTTCCTACGAGCAGTACTTC. It specifies CASSPVPVLGPLSSYEQYF.

The chain recombines TRBV11-2 with TRBJ2-2; D is possibly TRBD2 (6 bases). This CDR3 is built from 16 residues. Trimming left V 6 bases short and J 4 bases short, with 18 bases between. Germline V CDR1 and CDR2: SGHAT, FQNNGV. The CDR3 region has the DNA TGTGCCAGCAGTTCCGGGAGCGCAGGGTCCACCGGGGAGCTGTTTTTT. It encodes CASSSGSAGSTGELFF.

The rearrangement joins TRBV2 to TRBJ2-1; 12 bases match TRBD2. V trimming: 4 bases; J trimming: 5 bases; junction bases outside the gene matches: 6. Germline V gives CDR1 SNHLY, CDR2 FYNNEI. This CDR3 comprises 16 residues. The CDR3 protein is CASSGTSGRLDNEQFF. DNA of the CDR3: TGTGCCAGCAGTGGTACTAGCGGGAGGTTAGACAATGAGCAGTTCTTC.

V gene TRBV5-1 combines with J gene TRBJ2-2, with TRBD2 matching 7 bases. The trim removed 4 bases at V and 5 bases at J, leaving 17 bases unmatched. Germline CDR1 and CDR2: SGHRS and YFSETQ. The CDR3 length is 18 residues. The CDR3 spells CASSRPVGPSGRTGELFF. The CDR3 coding sequence is TGCGCCAGCAGCCGTCCCGTAGGGCCTAGCGGTCGGACCGGGGAGCTGTTTTTT.

The chain joins TRBV18 to TRBJ2-7; 8 bases are a match to TRBD1. J lost 2 bases, V lost 6 bases, and 15 bases had no gene match. The germline V gene has CDR1 KGHSH and CDR2 LQKENI. The CDR3 consists of 17 residues. This CDR3 is CASSIFRRGQATYEQYF. The CDR3 DNA reads as TGTGCCAGCTCGATTTTTAGGAGGGGACAGGCGACCTACGAGCAGTACTTC.